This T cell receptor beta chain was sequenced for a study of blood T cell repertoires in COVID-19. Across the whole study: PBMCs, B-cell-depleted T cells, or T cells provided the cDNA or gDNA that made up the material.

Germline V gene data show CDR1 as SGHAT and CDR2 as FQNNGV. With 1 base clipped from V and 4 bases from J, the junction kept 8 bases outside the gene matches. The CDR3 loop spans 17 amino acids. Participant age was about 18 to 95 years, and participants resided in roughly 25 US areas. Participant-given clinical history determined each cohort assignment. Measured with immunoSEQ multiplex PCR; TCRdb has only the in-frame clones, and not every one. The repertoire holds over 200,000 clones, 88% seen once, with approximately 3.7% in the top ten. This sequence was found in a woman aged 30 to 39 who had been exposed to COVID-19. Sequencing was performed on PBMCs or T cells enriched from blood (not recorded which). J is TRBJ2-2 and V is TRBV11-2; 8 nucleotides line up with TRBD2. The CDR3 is CASSLVKGGRSTGELFF. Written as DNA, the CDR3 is TGTGCCAGCAGCTTAGTTAAGGGCGGGAGGAGCACCGGGGAGCTGTTTTTT.